A single T cell receptor (beta chain) is shown here with its context. The assay was immunoSEQ multiplex PCR, and TCRdb's table has in-frame clones only and misses some. The sample includes some 35,000 clones, around nine tenths of them seen just once. This record comes from a study of monozygotic twins with cystic fibrosis. CDR1 is LNHDA and CDR2 is SQIVND in the germline V gene (reference sequence). V dropped 3 bases and J dropped 4 bases, with 13 bases sitting between them. The CDR3 has 15 amino acids. This receptor was obtained from a boy between 2 and 10 years old with cystic fibrosis. The sequencing input was blood. J is TRBJ1-3 and V is TRBV19, with D uncertain. CDR3 DNA: TGTGCCAGTAGTATTGGTACGGATTTCGGAAACACCATATATTTT. Protein product: CASSIGTDFGNTIYF.